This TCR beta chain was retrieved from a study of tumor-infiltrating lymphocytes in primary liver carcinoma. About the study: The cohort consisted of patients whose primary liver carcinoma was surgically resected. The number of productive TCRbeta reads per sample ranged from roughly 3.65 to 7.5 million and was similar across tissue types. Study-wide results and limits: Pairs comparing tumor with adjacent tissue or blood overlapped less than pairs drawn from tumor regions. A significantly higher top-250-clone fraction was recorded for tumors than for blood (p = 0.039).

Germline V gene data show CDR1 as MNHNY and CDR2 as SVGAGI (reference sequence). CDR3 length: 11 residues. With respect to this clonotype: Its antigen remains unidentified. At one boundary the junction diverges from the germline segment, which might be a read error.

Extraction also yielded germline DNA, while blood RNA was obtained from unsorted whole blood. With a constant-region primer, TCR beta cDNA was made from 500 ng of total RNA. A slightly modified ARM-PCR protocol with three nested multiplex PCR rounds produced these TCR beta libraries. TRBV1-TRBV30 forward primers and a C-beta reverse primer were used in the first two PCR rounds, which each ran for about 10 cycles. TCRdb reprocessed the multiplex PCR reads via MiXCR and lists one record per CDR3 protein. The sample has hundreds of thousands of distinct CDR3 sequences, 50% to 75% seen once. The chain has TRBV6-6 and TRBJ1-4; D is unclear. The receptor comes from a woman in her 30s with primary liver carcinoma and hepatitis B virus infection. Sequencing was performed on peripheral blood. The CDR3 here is CTSSYSEKLFF. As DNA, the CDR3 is TGTACCAGCAGTTACTCGGAAAAACTGTTTTTT.